The rows below give T cell receptor beta chains drawn from one sample of a study of response to subunit inactivated influenza vaccine. TCRdb fed the RT-PCR reads into MiXCR, producing one record per CDR3 protein. Counted here are about 500,000 distinct CDR3 sequences, 16% occurring once; the ten biggest clones make up around 3%. The sample consisted of CD4+ T cells sorted from PBMCs, taken around 25 months after vaccination. The receptors come from a man in his fifties or sixties who received an inactivated influenza vaccine. The CDR3 runs from the conserved cysteine through the conserved F or W. D genes are given only for firm matches.

d_call	v_call	j_call	cdr3_aa
TRBD1	TRBV9	TRBJ1-2	CASSVTWDSAIGYTF
TRBD1	TRBV5-1	TRBJ2-5	CASSFTGTGWETQYF
TRBD2	TRBV9	TRBJ2-3	CASSPGTSVYTQYF
-	TRBV18	TRBJ2-5	CASSPRRFQETQYF
TRBD1	TRBV28	TRBJ2-7	CASRNLGDRDSYEQYF
-	TRBV7-2	TRBJ1-5	CASSLDQAQPQHF
-	TRBV6-5	TRBJ1-2	CASSYKGGGSNYGYTF
-	TRBV9	TRBJ2-7	CADVQGSSYEQYF
TRBD1	TRBV10-3	TRBJ1-2	CAISEIGGRRYGYTF
-	TRBV7-9	TRBJ1-6	CASSLDGNNSPLHF
-	TRBV7-2	TRBJ2-5	CASSRPGTSGGETQYF
-	TRBV5-1	TRBJ1-1	CASSSGPQAFF
TRBD1	TRBV5-1	TRBJ1-6	CASSRRDSQNSPLHF
TRBD1	TRBV28	TRBJ1-2	CASSGTAANYGYTF
-	TRBV29-1	TRBJ2-1	CSVRFGTPGPHSYNEQFF
-	TRBV7-2	TRBJ2-3	CASSVYTDTQYF
TRBD1	TRBV20-1	TRBJ1-3	CSAIQRQGSGNTIYF
-	TRBV10-3	TRBJ2-7	CAISGDYEQYF
TRBD2	TRBV7-9	TRBJ2-5	CASSLRTSGQETQYF
TRBD2	TRBV27	TRBJ2-2	CASRLAGYLTGELFF
-	TRBV5-1	TRBJ2-3	CASSSQSGLPTDTQYF
-	TRBV29-1	TRBJ2-2	CSVGSVPGELFF
TRBD2	TRBV28	TRBJ2-7	CASRLAGTYEQYF
-	TRBV20-1	TRBJ2-6	CSARSSGANVLTF
-	TRBV7-6	TRBJ2-1	CASSAAQGYEQFF
-	TRBV4-2	TRBJ2-7	CASSQSQGSSYEQYF
-	TRBV7-2	TRBJ2-5	CASSLASGGDLRETQYF
TRBD2	TRBV28	TRBJ2-4	CASSLGGLATHIQYF
-	TRBV11-3	TRBJ2-3	CASSSHGGFTDTQYF
-	TRBV4-2	TRBJ2-3	CASSQDLQNTQYF
-	TRBV7-2	TRBJ2-5	CASSLGRTGSQETQYF
TRBD2	TRBV2	TRBJ2-2	CASSDDSGGPNTGELFF
-	TRBV12-3/TRBV12-4	TRBJ1-5	CASSFLGGANQPQHF
-	TRBV2	TRBJ2-3	CASSAGSGSADTQYF
TRBD2	TRBV20-1	TRBJ2-3	CSAGRGGPTDTQYF
-	TRBV6-5	TRBJ1-1	CASSYPGQNTEAFF
-	TRBV7-2	TRBJ2-1	CASSLGRSAEQFF
-	TRBV20-1	TRBJ1-5	CSARREGSNQPQHF
-	TRBV7-3	TRBJ2-3	CASSPPNGGPDTQYF
TRBD1	TRBV5-5	TRBJ2-1	CASSWGGTGANEQFF
-	TRBV28	TRBJ2-2	CASTTGGHRELFF
-	TRBV20-1	TRBJ2-7	CSARVGGNKHYEQYF
TRBD2	TRBV5-1	TRBJ2-1	CASSSNGAGGGNEQFF
-	TRBV7-2	TRBJ2-3	CASSLASAGLDTQYF
TRBD1	TRBV4-3	TRBJ2-1	CASSLRGQASGRDNEQFF
TRBD1	TRBV4-3	TRBJ2-5	CASSQRIRGQETQYF
TRBD1	TRBV19	TRBJ2-3	CASSIDRTGSQYF
TRBD2	TRBV20-1	TRBJ2-1	CSAKAGLAGYNEQFF
-	TRBV29-1	TRBJ1-6	CSVRATDNSPLHF
-	TRBV7-6	TRBJ1-6	CASSLREGDNSPLHF
TRBD2	TRBV5-4	TRBJ2-2	CASSGGLAVNTGELFF
TRBD2	TRBV11-2	TRBJ2-7	CASSSVRAGAVYEQYF
-	TRBV7-2	TRBJ2-5	CASSLGPGEGGKTQYF
TRBD2	TRBV4-3	TRBJ2-2	CASSQELAGGFAGELFF
-	TRBV30	TRBJ2-7	CAWSDPYEQYF
TRBD2	TRBV3-1	TRBJ2-3	CASSWGLAGSKNTDTQYF
TRBD1	TRBV28	TRBJ2-7	CASSPPTGGDYEQYF